What follows describes a single T cell receptor beta chain. Its specific antigen is unknown. Base qualities are not at hand, and no much larger clone is one base apart. This specimen comes from a study of PD-1 blockade in classical Hodgkin lymphoma (dated by TCRdb to the early 2020s). For context, the study as a whole: Nivolumab dosing was 3 mg/kg intravenously every 2 weeks, continuing until either disease progression or unacceptable toxicity. To define a peripheral blood immune signature of response to PD-1 blockade in classical Hodgkin lymphoma, the study combined TCR beta sequencing with CyTOF. Summary of the overall study and its limitations: Lower diversity was seen in patients whose nivolumab began less than 1 year after ASCT, and these patients were left out of later analyses so that immune reconstitution would not confound the results. Baseline TCR diversity was reported to be lower in newly diagnosed patients than in healthy donors, and even lower in relapsed/refractory patients. A significant rise by C4D1 was seen in CD4+ but not CD8+ TCR diversity (p=0.0027 vs p=0.16), with the rise being most apparent in complete responders (p=0.02). Only a single clinical trial cohort was studied, and what caused the repertoire differences, possibly disease activity or prior therapy, remained undefined. Among trial patients, those achieving complete response had baseline diversity similar to that of newly diagnosed patients, while diversity was significantly lower in partial responders and progressors.

The time point label for this specimen denotes: cycle 2 day 1 (C2D1) of nivolumab. Every trial patient had relapsed after autologous stem cell transplantation, and cohorts A, B and C differed in prior brentuximab vedotin exposure. A total of more than 55 patients with relapsed/refractory classical Hodgkin lymphoma made up the trial cohort, and each patient's best overall response was complete response, partial response or progressive disease. Trial patients were treated with single-agent nivolumab in the multi-cohort phase II CheckMate 205 trial. Best overall response was determined by an independent review committee according to the 2007 International Working Group response criteria. Trial PBMCs were collected immediately before nivolumab initiation (C1D1) and during therapy at cycle 2 day 1 and cycle 4 day 1. After peripheral blood was drawn into 8 mL Vacutainer Cell Preparation Tubes, PBMCs were isolated by centrifugation and then cryopreserved.

Genomic DNA was extracted with the Qiagen DNeasy kit from unsorted PBMCs and from negatively selected CD4+ and CD8+ fractions. TCR beta CDR3 regions were subjected to amplification by immunoSEQ multiplex PCR with primers that anneal to V and J segments. A synthetic immune receptor repertoire was used to minimize amplification bias, and any remaining bias was removed computationally after sequencing. The original pipeline was this. Custom Python scripts were used to quantify repertoire diversity as the Shannon entropy index. Unsorted, CD4+ and CD8+ repertoires were examined separately, except in combined analyses, for which CD4+ and CD8+ sequences were merged in silico. A clone counted as expanded when the clone's frequency after treatment rose at least 2-fold relative to C1D1, and clones undetected at baseline were given a pseudocount of 0.5. Singleton clones were defined as clones with 0 or 1 copy at C1D1, and non-singleton clones were defined as clones with 2 or more copies. Clones expanded in unsorted samples were labelled as CD4+, CD8+ or unknown by matching protein sequences in sorted samples from the same patient. Diversity changes from C1D1 to C4D1 were tested in paired samples using Wilcoxon tests. TCRdb mirrors the immuneACCESS table, restricted to in-frame sequences. Some clones are absent from its copies; in checked studies, under half trace to an unresolved V gene, and the reason for the others is unknown. V and J calls and clone size are given by that table; D and trimming were obtained from the DNA. For this sample the table gives tens of thousands of clones, of which just over 70% were detected only once. The ten largest make up less than 4.5% of the sample.

Sequenced material: peripheral blood mononuclear cells (PBMCs), taken before the second cycle of nivolumab. This clonotype was obtained from a human donor with classical Hodgkin lymphoma.

The CDR3 reads as follows: CASSQEAPGYEQYF. The bases are TGTGCCAGCAGCCAAGAGGCACCGGGCTACGAGCAGTACTTC. The chain is encoded by TRBV4-2 joined to TRBJ2-7, with the identity of the D gene unclear. The cysteine opens and the phenylalanine closes a CDR3 of 14 amino acids. The retained sequence is limited to the CDR3, 42 bases, with the frame set at the first base. V lost 0 bases and J lost 3 bases; the stretch between them is 9 bases long. Reading the germline V gene gives CDR1 LGHNA and CDR2 YNFKEQ.